This TCR beta chain was identified in a study of T cells expressing NK-cell markers. Background on the study: Sequenced donors, eight in total, included seven who were HCMV-seropositive and one who was seronegative.

Using the 5' RACE reads, TCRdb records one entry per CDR3 protein without DNA. The table for this sample gives 350,000 to 400,000 distinct CDR3 sequences. Germline V gene lookup returns CDR1 SGHTA and CDR2 FQGTGA. The CDR3 extends over 15 amino acids. This chain links TRBV7-3 with TRBJ2-5; absent DNA, TCRdb's TRBD1 call cannot be checked. The sample consisted of blood T cells: a sorted CD56 or NKG2C T cell subset, CD4+ or CD8+ T cells, or bulk PBMC T cells (not recorded which). This sequence was found in a woman aged 45-59 years in good health. CDR3 sequence reads: CASSERTGGLETQYF.